This T cell receptor beta chain originates from a study of tumor-infiltrating lymphocytes in primary liver carcinoma (dated by TCRdb to 2016 to 2017). As for the study more broadly: Between late 2015 and March 2016, roughly five patients in China with histopathologically diagnosed primary liver carcinoma had their tumors surgically resected. Reproducibility between technical replicate repertoires was high, with correlation coefficients above 0.98 and mean shared-clone rates roughly 0.87. The five patients, three men and two women aged 30 to 69 years, had hepatocellular carcinoma (four) or combined HCC and intrahepatic cholangiocarcinoma (one). The tumors of the five patients were staged as T1-T3 N0M0, with maximum diameters ranging from roughly 4 to 10 cm. Across five regions of each liver tumor, along with adjacent normal tissue and blood, the study brought together TCRbeta repertoire sequencing, expression microarrays and whole-exome sequencing. Each sample produced about 3.5 to 7.13 million productive TCRbeta reads, and read depth showed no significant difference between tissue types. TCRbeta repertoire sequencing covered 35 or so specimens from 5 patients: around 25 tumor regions, 5 adjacent noncancerous liver tissues and 5 peripheral blood samples.

On this clonotype: Its binding antigen is unknown. Base-call qualities are not available, and no considerably larger clone is one nucleotide away.

Using a constant-region primer and ProtoScript II reverse transcriptase, TCRbeta-specific cDNA was reverse-transcribed from about 0.45 ug total RNA. The TCRbeta libraries were prepared through three rounds of nested multiplex PCR following a slightly modified ARM-PCR procedure. Multiplex TRBV1-TRBV30 forward primers and a Cbeta reverse primer were used in the first two PCR rounds, each of which was run for around 10 cycles. Sample barcodes and Illumina adapters were attached in a final 25-cycle PCR using Deep VentR polymerase. Amplicons of 200-500 bp were gel-purified with a QIAquick gel extraction kit before sequencing. An Illumina HiSeq 2500 was used to sequence the TCRbeta amplicons, generating 250-bp paired-end reads. The original pipeline was this. Quality trimming of reads was performed with Trimmomatic v0.33, and paired reads were merged with FLASH v1.2.11 so that full CDR3 sequences could be recovered. MiGEC v1.2.1b assigned V, D and J germline segments to the rearranged TCRbeta sequences. Clonotype statistics and Shannon-Wiener diversity indices were calculated with VDJtools v1.0.0. To cut down on sampling bias, every analysis after diversity analysis relied on just the 250 most abundant clonotypes from each sample. Using fastp trimming at Q25 and MiXCR clonotype assembly, TCRdb reanalyzed the public sequencing data and kept in-frame beta chains. Each record represents a unique CDR3 protein, reported with the most common genes and DNA among its rows. None of the V and J calls come from the authors' own analysis; TCRdb made them. The sample table lists some 190,000 distinct CDR3 sequences, about 55% of them with a count of one. The biggest ten clones account for around three quarters of the sample.

Blood RNA was extracted from unsorted whole blood using TRIzol reagent, and germline DNA was obtained with the DNeasy Blood & Tissue kit. Chronic HBV infection was present in the patients, and the patients were treatment-naive at sampling. Before surgery, approximately 3.8 milliliters of peripheral blood were collected into K2EDTA tubes. Spanning cysteine to phenylalanine, the CDR3 consists of 16 amino acids. The read is trimmed to its CDR3 DNA, 48 bases read in frame from base 1. The germline V gene encodes CDR1 MGHRA and CDR2 YSYEKL. V is pared back by 0 bases and J by 1 base, with 10 bases lying between the germline termini. The paper's findings and limits, for the study overall: Consistent with antigen-driven expansion, pairs of tumor regions showed higher repertoire overlap (mean approximately 35%) than either tumor-adjacent pairs (approximately 17%) or tumor-blood pairs (roughly 14%). Compared with blood, tumors had a significantly larger share of the repertoire taken up by the top 250 clones (p = 0.039). Only five patients were included in the study, and the authors note that the findings should be validated in a larger study. Only the TCR beta chain was sequenced, so true repertoire diversity is likely underestimated because unpaired alpha chains were not captured. Since the samples were bulk and unsorted, there was no way to compare CD4+ and CD8+ T cell repertoires.

The rearrangement joined TRBV4-1 to TRBJ2-1; matching of 6 bases hints at TRBD2 as the D gene. The sequenced material came from peripheral blood. The source of this sequence is a middle-aged man with primary liver carcinoma and hepatitis B virus infection. The CDR3 protein: CASSQETGESYNEQFF. At the DNA level, the sequence is TGCGCCAGCAGCCAAGAAACGGGAGAATCCTACAATGAGCAGTTCTTC.